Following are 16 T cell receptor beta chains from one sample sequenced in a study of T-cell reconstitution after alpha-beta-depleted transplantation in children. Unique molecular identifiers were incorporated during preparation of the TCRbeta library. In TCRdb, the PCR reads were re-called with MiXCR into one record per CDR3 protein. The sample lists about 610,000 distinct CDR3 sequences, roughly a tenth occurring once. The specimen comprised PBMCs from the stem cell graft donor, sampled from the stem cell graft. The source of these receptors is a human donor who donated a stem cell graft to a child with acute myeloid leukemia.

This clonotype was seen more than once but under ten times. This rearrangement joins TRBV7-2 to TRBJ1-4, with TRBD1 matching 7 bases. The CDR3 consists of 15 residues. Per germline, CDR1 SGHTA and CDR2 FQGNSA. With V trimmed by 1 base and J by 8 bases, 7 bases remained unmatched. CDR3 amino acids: CASSLGGTAQEKLFF. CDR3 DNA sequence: TGTGCCAGCAGCTTAGGAGGGACAGCTCAGGAAAAACTGTTTTTT.

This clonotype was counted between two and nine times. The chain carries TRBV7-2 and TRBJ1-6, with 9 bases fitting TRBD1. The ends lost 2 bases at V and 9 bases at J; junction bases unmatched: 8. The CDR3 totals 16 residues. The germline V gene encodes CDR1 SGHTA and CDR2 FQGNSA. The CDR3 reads CASSLSVGQGGSPLHF. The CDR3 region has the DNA TGTGCCAGCAGCTTATCGGTGGGACAGGGCGGTTCACCCCTCCACTTT.

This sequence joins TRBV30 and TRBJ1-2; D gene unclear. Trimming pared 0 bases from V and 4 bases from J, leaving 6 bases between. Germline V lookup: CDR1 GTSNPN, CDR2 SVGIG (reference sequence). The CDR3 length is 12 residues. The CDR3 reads CAWSVSSYGYTF. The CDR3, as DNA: TGTGCCTGGAGTGTATCGTCCTATGGCTACACCTTC.

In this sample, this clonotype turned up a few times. The CDR3 DNA reads TGCGCCAGCAGCTTCCAACCTGCGGACAGGTACAATGAGCAGTTCTTC. Its protein is CASSFQPADRYNEQFF. The chain couples TRBV5-1 to TRBJ2-1; 7 bases map to TRBD1. CDR3 length equals 16 residues. J was trimmed by 4 bases and V by 2 bases; bases with no gene match: 9. The germline V gene encodes CDR1 SGHRS and CDR2 YFSETQ.

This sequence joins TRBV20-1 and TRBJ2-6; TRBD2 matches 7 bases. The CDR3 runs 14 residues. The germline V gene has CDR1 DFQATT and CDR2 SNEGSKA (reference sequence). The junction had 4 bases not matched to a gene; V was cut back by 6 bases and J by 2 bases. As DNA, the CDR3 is TGCAGTGCCCCCCTAGCGGCTGGGGCCAACGTCCTGACTTTC. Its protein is CSAPLAAGANVLTF.

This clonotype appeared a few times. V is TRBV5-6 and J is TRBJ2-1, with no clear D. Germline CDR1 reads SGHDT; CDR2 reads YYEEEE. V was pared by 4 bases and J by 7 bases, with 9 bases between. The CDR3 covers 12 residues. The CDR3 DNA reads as TGTGCCAGCAGCCCAATGAGTAATGAGCAGTTCTTC. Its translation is CASSPMSNEQFF.

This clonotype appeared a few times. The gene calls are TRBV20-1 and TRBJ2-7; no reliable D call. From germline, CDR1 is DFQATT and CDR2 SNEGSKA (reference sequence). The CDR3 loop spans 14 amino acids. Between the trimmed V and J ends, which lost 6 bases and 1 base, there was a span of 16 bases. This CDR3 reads CSALRDISSYEQYF. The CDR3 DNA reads TGCAGTGCCCTCCGTGACATCTCGTCCTACGAGCAGTACTTC.

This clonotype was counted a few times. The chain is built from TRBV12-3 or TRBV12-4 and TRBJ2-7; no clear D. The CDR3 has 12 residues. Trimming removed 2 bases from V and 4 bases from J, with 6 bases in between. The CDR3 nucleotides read TGTGCCAGCAGTTTAAAGGAGTACGAGCAGTACTTC. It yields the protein CASSLKEYEQYF.

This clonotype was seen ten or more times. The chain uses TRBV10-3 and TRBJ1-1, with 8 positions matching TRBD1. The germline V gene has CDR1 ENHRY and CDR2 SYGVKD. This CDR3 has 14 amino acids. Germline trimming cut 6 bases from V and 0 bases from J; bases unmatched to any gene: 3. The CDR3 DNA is TGTGCCATCAGCGACAGGGGAATGAACACTGAAGCTTTCTTT. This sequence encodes CAISDRGMNTEAFF.

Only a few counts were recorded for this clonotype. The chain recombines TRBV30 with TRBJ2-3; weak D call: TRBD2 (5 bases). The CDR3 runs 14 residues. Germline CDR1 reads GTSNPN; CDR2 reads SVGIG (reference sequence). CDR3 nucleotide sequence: TGTGCTTACGGTGGACTTACTAGCACAGATACGCAGTATTTT. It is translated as CAYGGLTSTDTQYF.

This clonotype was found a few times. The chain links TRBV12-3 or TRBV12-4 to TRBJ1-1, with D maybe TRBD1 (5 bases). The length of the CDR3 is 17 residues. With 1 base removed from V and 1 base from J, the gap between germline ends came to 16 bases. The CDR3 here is CASSLVALRTQNTEAFF. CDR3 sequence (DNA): TGTGCCAGCAGTTTAGTGGCCCTCCGGACACAGAACACTGAAGCTTTCTTT.

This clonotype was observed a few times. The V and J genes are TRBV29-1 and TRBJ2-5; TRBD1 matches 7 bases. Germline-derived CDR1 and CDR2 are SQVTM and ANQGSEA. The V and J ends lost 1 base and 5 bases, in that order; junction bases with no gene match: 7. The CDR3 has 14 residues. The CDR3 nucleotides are TGCAGCGTTGAAGGCCACAGGGGATATGAGACCCAGTACTTC. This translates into CSVEGHRGYETQYF.

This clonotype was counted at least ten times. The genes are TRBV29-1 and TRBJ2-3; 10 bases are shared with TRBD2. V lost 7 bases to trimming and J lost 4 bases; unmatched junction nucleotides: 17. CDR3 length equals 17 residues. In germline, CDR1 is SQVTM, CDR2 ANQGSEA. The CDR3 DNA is TGCAGCGCCAGATCGTCTAGCGGGAGAATATTGGCAGATACGCAGTATTTT. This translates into CSARSSSGRILADTQYF.

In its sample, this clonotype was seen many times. CDR3 sequence (DNA): TGTGCCAGCAGCGGCAGCATGAACACTGAAGCTTTCTTT. As protein: CASSGSMNTEAFF. The chain couples TRBV25-1 to TRBJ1-1, with D uncertain. Trimming left V 6 bases short and J 0 bases short, with 8 bases between. CDR3 length: 13 amino acids. Germline CDR1 reads MGHDK; CDR2 reads SYGVNS.

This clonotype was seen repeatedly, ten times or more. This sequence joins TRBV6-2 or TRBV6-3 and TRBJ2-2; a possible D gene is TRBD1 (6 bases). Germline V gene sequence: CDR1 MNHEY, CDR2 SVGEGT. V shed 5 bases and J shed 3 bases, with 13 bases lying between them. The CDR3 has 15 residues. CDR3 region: CASSPPDRDTGELFF. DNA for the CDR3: TGTGCCAGCAGTCCGCCGGACAGAGACACCGGGGAGCTGTTTTTT.

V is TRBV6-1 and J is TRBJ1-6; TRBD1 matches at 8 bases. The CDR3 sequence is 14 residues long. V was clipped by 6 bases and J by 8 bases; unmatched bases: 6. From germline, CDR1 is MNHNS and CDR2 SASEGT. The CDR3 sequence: CASSPGQGYSPLHF. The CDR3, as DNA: TGTGCCAGCAGCCCCGGACAGGGATATTCACCCCTCCACTTT.